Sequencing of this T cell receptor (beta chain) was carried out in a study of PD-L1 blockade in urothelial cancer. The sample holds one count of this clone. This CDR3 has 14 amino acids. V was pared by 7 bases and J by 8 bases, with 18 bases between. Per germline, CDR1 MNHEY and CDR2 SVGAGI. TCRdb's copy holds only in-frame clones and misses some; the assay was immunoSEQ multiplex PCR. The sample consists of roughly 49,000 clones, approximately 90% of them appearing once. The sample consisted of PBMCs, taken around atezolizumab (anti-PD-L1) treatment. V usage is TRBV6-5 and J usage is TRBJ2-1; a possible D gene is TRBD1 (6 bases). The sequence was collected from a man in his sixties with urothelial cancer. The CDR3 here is CASKVARTAHEQFF. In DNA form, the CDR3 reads TGTGCCAGCAAGGTAGCCAGGACAGCCCATGAGCAGTTCTTC.